One sample yielded the 30 T cell receptor beta chains listed below, sequenced in a study of spatial heterogeneity in lung cancer. The time point was: sample taken at primary tumor resection. Unsorted whole RNA from tumor, nontumor lung or frozen PBMC underwent sequencing. Via MiXCR, TCRdb re-called the 5' RACE reads, giving one row per CDR3 protein. The repertoire holds tens of thousands of distinct CDR3 sequences, with 6% to 9% as singletons. Sequencing used PBMCs, obtained at surgery. Receptors originate from a female donor with early-stage non-small cell lung cancer.

This clonotype was recorded at least ten times. The rearrangement links TRBV20-1 to TRBJ2-2; D could derive from TRBD1 or TRBD2 (5 bases each). The germline V and J ends were trimmed by 3 bases and 5 bases, with 13 bases remaining between them. From germline, CDR1 is DFQATT and CDR2 SNEGSKA (reference sequence). This CDR3 region has 14 residues. The CDR3 nucleotides read TGCAGTGCTAGCCGGGACGGACGGACCGGGGAGCTGTTTTTT. Residues: CSASRDGRTGELFF.

J is TRBJ2-5 and V is TRBV29-1; 8 nucleotides match TRBD2. V lost 6 bases to trimming and J lost 1 base; unmatched junction nucleotides: 4. Germline CDR1 reads SQVTM; CDR2 reads ANQGSEA. The CDR3 spans 13 residues. The CDR3 nucleotides read TGCAGCGTCGGGAGGGAAGGCCAAGAGACCCAGTACTTC. This translates into CSVGREGQETQYF.

This clonotype was seen more than once but under ten times. The chain carries TRBV27 and TRBJ2-3, with a tentative D call TRBD1 (6 bases). Per the germline V gene, CDR1 is MNHEY and CDR2 is SMNVEV (reference sequence). This CDR3 is 15 amino acids long. Trimming took off 0 bases at V and 4 bases at J, with 11 bases between the two ends. The CDR3 DNA sequence: TGTGCCAGCAGTTTATCGAAGGGGGTTGCAGATACGCAGTATTTT. Its translation: CASSLSKGVADTQYF.

This clonotype has a single count. The chain recombines TRBV19 with TRBJ2-3, with 7 nucleotides matching TRBD2. The germline CDR1 and CDR2 sequences are LNHDA and SQIVND (reference sequence). The CDR3 contains 15 residues. Trimming cost V 3 bases and J 2 bases; bases outside gene matches: 5. In nucleotides, the CDR3 is TGTGCCAGTAGTATCGGGGGGTCTTACACAGATACGCAGTATTTT. Residues: CASSIGGSYTDTQYF.

This clonotype was observed at least ten times. The chain uses TRBV7-2 and TRBJ2-7, with no clear D. Trimming took 1 base from V and 2 from J, leaving 12 bases between them. CDR3 size: 15 residues. Germline assignment: CDR1 SGHTA and CDR2 FQGNSA. The CDR3 region has the DNA TGTGCCAGCAGCTTAGGGTCAGGAAGCCCCTACGAGCAGTACTTC. It yields the protein CASSLGSGSPYEQYF.

In this sample, this clonotype turned up many times. The chain joins TRBV5-1 to TRBJ2-7, with D unclear. V lost 5 bases and J lost 2, with 11 bases in between. CDR1 and CDR2 from the germline V gene are SGHRS and YFSETQ. The CDR3 is 13 amino acids. CDR3 coding DNA: TGCGCCAGCAGAGAAGCGCCCGCCTACGAGCAGTACTTC. Translation gives CASREAPAYEQYF.

The sample holds many counts of this clonotype. The chain is built from TRBV19 and TRBJ2-1; TRBD1 is a possible D gene (6 bases). This CDR3 has 13 amino acids. The germline gives CDR1 LNHDA, CDR2 SQIVND (reference sequence). Trimming removed 5 bases at V and 7 bases at J, with 12 bases between. The CDR3 bases are TGTGCCAGTAGTCCCGGAAGGGGGAATGAGCAGTTCTTC. It codes for CASSPGRGNEQFF.

This clonotype was seen repeatedly, ten times or more. J is TRBJ1-1 and V is TRBV6-2 or TRBV6-3; D gene ambiguous. Trimming cost V 6 bases and J 4 bases, with 12 bases left between them. Germline loops: CDR1 MNHEY, CDR2 SVGEGT. The CDR3 consists of 13 residues. This CDR3 reads CASRRRESTEAFF. CDR3 coding DNA: TGTGCCAGCAGACGGAGGGAGAGCACTGAAGCTTTCTTT.

This chain connects TRBV20-1 to TRBJ2-3; 7 nucleotides align to TRBD2. The CDR3 contains 15 residues. With V trimmed by 1 base and J by 3 bases, 7 bases remained unmatched. Germline V lookup: CDR1 DFQATT, CDR2 SNEGSKA (reference sequence). The CDR3 DNA reads as TGCAGTGCTAGAGCCGCGGGACTAAAGACAGATACGCAGTATTTT. This encodes CSARAAGLKTDTQYF.

This clonotype has at least ten counts. The chain uses TRBV13 and TRBJ1-1; D not certain. The V end was cut by 5 bases, the J end by 11 bases, with 12 bases between. CDR3 size: 11 residues. Germline CDR1 PRHDT, CDR2 FYEKMQ (reference sequence). DNA for the CDR3: TGTGCCAGCAGCCTTGGGGTCGGGGCTTTCTTT. It translates to CASSLGVGAFF.

The chain is built from TRBV7-9 and TRBJ2-7; D call uncertain. V shed 6 bases and J shed 6 bases, with 9 bases lying between them. This CDR3 region has 11 residues. Germline V gene lookup returns CDR1 SEHNR and CDR2 FQNEAQ (reference sequence). CDR3 loop: CASSQTFEQYF. Written as DNA, the CDR3 is TGTGCCAGCAGTCAAACTTTCGAGCAGTACTTC.

This clonotype occurred many times. V usage is TRBV6-7 and J usage is TRBJ1-5; 7 nucleotides agree with TRBD1. Being an ORF, TRBV6-7 has a function that is uncertain. Germline trimming cut 0 bases from V and 4 bases from J; bases unmatched to any gene: 0. This CDR3 has 14 amino acids. As DNA, the CDR3 is TGTGCCAGCAGTTACTCGACAGGGAATCAGCCCCAGCATTTT. Translating gives CASSYSTGNQPQHF.

Many counts were recorded for this clonotype. The chain has TRBV19 and TRBJ1-5, with D perhaps TRBD1 (6 bases). The length of the CDR3 is 14 residues. Germline CDR1 reads LNHDA; CDR2 reads SQIVND (reference sequence). V gave up 3 bases and J gave up 3 bases, with 9 bases separating them. CDR3 nucleotides: TGTGCCAGTAGTATTAGGGGGAACAATCAGCCCCAGCATTTT. Protein product: CASSIRGNNQPQHF.

The CDR3 DNA reads as TGTGCCATCAGTGAGAAGGAACGCTACGAGCAGTACTTC. Its protein is CAISEKERYEQYF. The chain employs TRBV10-3 and TRBJ2-7; D unclear. The germline V and J ends were trimmed by 2 bases and 3 bases, with 8 bases remaining between them. The CDR3 contains 13 residues. Germline CDR1 ENHRY, CDR2 SYGVKD.

This clonotype showed up many times. The J gene is TRBJ2-7, the V gene TRBV20-1; no reliable D call. The CDR3 length is 10 residues. The germline gives CDR1 DFQATT, CDR2 SNEGSKA (reference sequence). Trimming took 3 bases from V and 3 from J, leaving 3 bases between them. The CDR3 bases are TGCAGTGCTAGGGACTACGAGCAGTACTTC. The encoded protein is CSARDYEQYF.

This sequence joins TRBV25-1 and TRBJ2-2, with 10 bases lining up with TRBD1. This CDR3 comprises 15 residues. Germline-derived CDR1 and CDR2 are MGHDK and SYGVNS. Trimming at V came to 4 bases and at J to 5 bases, leaving 4 bases not matched to a gene. The CDR3 region has the DNA TGTGCCAGCAGTGGCGGGACAGGGGAGACCGGGGAGCTGTTTTTT. Translation gives CASSGGTGETGELFF.

This clonotype was counted many times. This chain joins TRBV7-2 and TRBJ1-1; no definite D call. This CDR3 spans 13 amino acids. Trimming took off 6 bases at V and 0 bases at J, with 8 bases between the two ends. CDR1 is SGHTA, CDR2 FQGNSA, per germline. CDR3 nucleotide sequence: TGTGCCAGCAGTCTAGGGATGAACACTGAAGCTTTCTTT. This encodes CASSLGMNTEAFF.

This clonotype was observed at least ten times. This chain links TRBV3-1 with TRBJ1-1, with 8 bases matching TRBD1. Germline values: CDR1 LGHDT, CDR2 YNNKEL (reference sequence). The V segment lost 5 bases and the J segment 3 bases; nucleotides outside the gene matches: 8. The CDR3 extends over 15 amino acids. CDR3 DNA: TGTGCCAGCAGCAATTATCAGACAGGGGACACTGAAGCTTTCTTT. As protein: CASSNYQTGDTEAFF.

This clonotype has a count of ten or more. V usage is TRBV20-1 and J usage is TRBJ1-6; no definite D call. Trimming took 4 bases from V and 7 from J, leaving 11 bases between them. CDR1 and CDR2 (germline): DFQATT, SNEGSKA (reference sequence). The CDR3 loop spans 13 amino acids. CDR3 nucleotides: TGCAGTGCTAAAAGACGGGGAAATTCACCCCTCCACTTT. Amino acids: CSAKRRGNSPLHF.

This clonotype was counted at least ten times. The rearrangement links TRBV20-1 to TRBJ2-5; 9 bases agree with TRBD1. CDR1 and CDR2 (germline): DFQATT, SNEGSKA (reference sequence). This CDR3 spans 14 amino acids. V trimming: 5 bases; J trimming: 4 bases; junction bases outside the gene matches: 8. Here the CDR3 reads CSADHRGRGETQYF. The CDR3 DNA follows: TGCAGTGCTGATCACAGGGGGCGAGGAGAGACCCAGTACTTC.

The chain uses TRBV28 and TRBJ2-1, with 7 bases matching TRBD1. V lost 4 bases, J lost 12 bases, and 15 bases stayed unmatched. The CDR3 spans 15 residues. Germline V gene data show CDR1 as MDHEN and CDR2 as SYDVKM. The CDR3: CASSSRGTALERQFF. CDR3 nucleotides: TGTGCCAGCAGTTCTAGGGGGACAGCCCTTGAAAGGCAGTTCTTC. Variable domain in full (rest from reference TRBV28 and TRBJ2-1): DVKVTQSSRYLVKRTGEKVFLECVQDMDHENMFWYRQDPGLGLRLIYFSYDVKMKEKGDIPEGYSVSREKKERFSLILESASTNQTSMYLCASSSRGTALERQFFGPGTRLTVL.

Only a few counts were recorded for this clonotype. V and J are TRBV6-2 or TRBV6-3 and TRBJ2-1; 13 bases match TRBD2. The CDR3 has 15 residues. Losses at the gene ends were 6 bases for V and 3 bases for J; bases not matched to a gene: 2. Germline CDR1 MNHEY, CDR2 SVGEGT. The CDR3 DNA reads TGTGCCAGCAGCTGGACTAGCGGGAGCTACAATGAGCAGTTCTTC. Translating gives CASSWTSGSYNEQFF.

This clonotype was picked up a small number of times. The chain carries TRBV7-8 and TRBJ1-1, with D unresolved. Germline V gene data show CDR1 as SGHVS and CDR2 as FQNEAQ. Trimming cost V 8 bases and J 1 base, with 11 bases left between them. This CDR3 has 13 residues. The CDR3 nucleotides are TGTGCCAGCGCCTTCCAAGCGAACACTGAAGCTTTCTTT. Protein product: CASAFQANTEAFF.

In this sample, this clonotype turned up a few times. The CDR3 here is CSAMTRGAKEETQYF. In DNA, the CDR3 is TGCAGCGCCATGACCCGGGGGGCCAAGGAGGAGACCCAGTACTTC. The J gene is TRBJ2-5, the V gene TRBV29-1, with TRBD2 as a possible D gene (7 bases). Germline V lookup: CDR1 SQVTM, CDR2 ANQGSEA. CDR3 size: 15 residues. Trimming cost V 7 bases and J 5 bases, with 23 bases left between them.

In its sample, this clonotype was seen many times. The gene calls are TRBV20-1 and TRBJ2-2; D possibly corresponds to TRBD2 (6 bases). Germline CDR1 is DFQATT and CDR2 is SNEGSKA (reference sequence). The CDR3 is 14 residues long. Trimming removed 5 bases at V and 3 bases at J, with 13 bases between. CDR3 sequence reads: CSASRDLHTGELFF. Here the CDR3 DNA reads TGCAGTGCTTCCCGGGACTTACACACCGGGGAGCTGTTTTTT.

The chain carries TRBV3-1 and TRBJ2-7; TRBD2 might be the D (7 bases). V lost 8 bases to trimming and J lost 8 bases, with 19 bases between them. In germline, CDR1 is LGHDT, CDR2 YNNKEL (reference sequence). This CDR3 spans 13 amino acids. This CDR3 is CASGGATSYKQYF. Written as DNA, the CDR3 is TGTGCCAGCGGGGGGGCGACCTCGTACAAGCAGTACTTC.

There are many counts of this clonotype. The CDR3 bases are TGTGCCAGCAGCCAAGGGGACGCCTACGAGCAGTACTTC. This encodes CASSQGDAYEQYF. This sequence joins TRBV3-1 and TRBJ2-7, with D tentatively TRBD1 or TRBD2 (5 bases each). Trimming left V 1 base short and J 2 bases short, with 6 bases between. The CDR3 length is 13 residues. Germline CDR1 and CDR2: LGHDT and YNNKEL (reference sequence).

This clonotype showed up many times. This chain links TRBV20-1 with TRBJ2-7, with TRBD2 matching 12 bases. Trimming at V came to 3 bases and at J to 0 bases, leaving 6 bases not matched to a gene. Germline loops: CDR1 DFQATT, CDR2 SNEGSKA (reference sequence). The CDR3 has 16 residues. CDR3 loop: CSARLAGGRGSYEQYF. In DNA form, the CDR3 reads TGCAGTGCTAGGCTAGCGGGGGGGCGCGGCTCCTACGAGCAGTACTTC.

In this sample, this clonotype turned up many times. This rearrangement joins TRBV3-1 to TRBJ1-1; no definite D call. The CDR3 contains 12 residues. Looked up from germline, CDR1 is LGHDT and CDR2 is YNNKEL (reference sequence). Trimming shortened V by 3 bases and J by 7 bases, and 9 bases separated the two germline ends. CDR3 DNA: TGTGCCAGCAGCCAGTCACGGGTTGAAGCTTTCTTT. Encoded protein: CASSQSRVEAFF.

This clonotype occurred many times. The chain has TRBV28 and TRBJ2-3; 7 bases fit TRBD1. CDR1 is MDHEN, CDR2 SYDVKM, per germline. The CDR3 is 12 amino acids. V dropped 6 bases and J dropped 7; count of bases not matched to a gene: 4. DNA of the CDR3: TGTGCCAGCAGCAAGACAGGGTATACGCAGTATTTT. Its protein product is CASSKTGYTQYF.